This T cell receptor beta chain was documented in a study of naive and memory T cell subsets (dated by TCRdb to 2016 to 2017). The study in broad terms: In the figure summarizing the skin biopsy and whole blood samples, around 10 blood donors, 7 tuberculin skin test biopsies and 3 saline control biopsies were reported. Skin biopsies were collected from tuberculin skin test sites or from saline-injected control sites and were processed for RNA extraction as previously described. PCR2 was typically run as a SYBR Green qPCR and stopped at a set threshold, although low-input samples could use end-point PCR of approximately 6 cycles instead. What the research found in general, with its limitations: Skin biopsy collection and RNA processing details were not given in the paper but referenced to earlier studies. The RNA-based method was acknowledged to be potentially sensitive to changes in TCR transcripts with T cell activation and differentiation. The larger number of TCRs at tuberculin skin test sites was interpreted as T cell infiltration of a delayed type IV hypersensitivity reaction. TCR sequences were reportedly recovered from both types of skin biopsy, with far more TCRs being found at tuberculin skin test sites.

This clonotype was detected only a few times. The target of this receptor is not known. No qualities accompany the bases; no much larger clone lies one base away. The sample's treatment or condition label is to be understood as: skin biopsy from PPD injection site in Mantoux-positive individual. A robust, sensitive protocol for the amplification, sequencing and analysis of TCRs was described in the study, in which 3' ligation of a UMI-containing oligonucleotide to TCR cDNA was used. Tuberculin skin test biopsies were obtained from sites injected with PPD in individuals who had a positive Mantoux test. Total RNA, without cell sorting, was DNase treated with RQ1 DNase before reverse transcription, targeting roughly 1 to 1000 ng input. Libraries were prepared from skin biopsies and whole blood to test how robust the pipeline was in samples where T cells are a minority population. The library was made by UMI-ligation and nested PCR. The ligated cDNA was amplified in four rounds of PCR with nested alpha and beta constant region primers together with the SP2 primer. TCR RNA was reverse transcribed with SuperScript IV using alpha and beta constant region primers for the blood and skin samples. T4 RNA ligase 1 was used to ligate an oligonucleotide containing the Illumina SP2 primer and a UMI to the 3' end of the cDNA. To prevent hairpin formation, the 12-nucleotide UMI was made up of two random hexamers with an eight-base spacer between them. TCR alpha and beta chain libraries were processed separately from the second PCR onward, with dual indexing for multiplexing. After pooling, the indexed libraries were analyzed by capillary electrophoresis and sequenced on either an Illumina MiSeq or NextSeq. To boost base diversity and improve cluster recognition, PhiX DNA at 5-7% was spiked into the libraries. The source study handled its data this way. Demultiplexor took UMIs from read 2, joined the UMIs to the TCR sequence from read 1, and separated reads according to sample indices. V and J genes and V-J junctions were identified by Decombinator, which gave every TCR a five-part identifier that included V and J deletions. UMIs were used by Collapsinator to correct sequencing errors and PCR amplification heterogeneity, so that a UMI-based abundance was obtained for each TCR. Identifiers were converted to nucleotide sequence by CDR3Translator and translated to amino acids, and CDR3 regions were extracted on the basis of terminal motifs. After normalization to the amount of input RNA, the error-corrected alpha and beta TCR counts from blood and from skin were compared. TCRdb ran its own pipeline on the public reads, namely fastp trimming at Q25 and MiXCR clone calling, and kept in-frame beta chains. CDR3 protein duplicates are merged, each entry listing the most common genes and DNA. The V and J calls were determined by TCRdb, not by the authors. A total of approximately 37,000 distinct CDR3 sequences appear in this sample, roughly 9.6% of them only once. The top ten hold roughly 3.9% of the sample.

This sample comprised skin, obtained from a tuberculin skin test site. The receptor was derived from an adult in good health.

The nucleotide sequence reads TGTGCCAGCAGCTTAAGCAGGGGTTGGGACAACACTGAAGCTTTCTTT. Translated, it reads CASSLSRGWDNTEAFF. The chain is made from TRBV11-1 and TRBJ1-1; TRBD1 is a weak D gene call, 6 bases matching. Deletion took 2 bases off V and 2 bases off J, with a span of 15 bases between the germline ends. From the germline V gene (reference sequence), CDR1 is SGHAT and CDR2 is FQDESV. From the cysteine up to the phenylalanine, the CDR3 has a length of 16 residues. Only the CDR3 region is kept as DNA, spanning 48 bases read in frame from base 1. The CDR3 plus the reference TRBV11-1 and TRBJ1-1 genes for the other parts give the full variable domain: EAEVAQSPRYKITEKSQAVAFWCDPISGHATLYWYRQILGQGPELLVQFQDESVVDDSQLPKDRFSAERLKGVDSTLKIQPAELGDSAMYLCASSLSRGWDNTEAFFGQGTRLTVV.